The table lists the clone carrying this T cell receptor (beta chain) with many counts. V lost 4 bases, J lost 3 bases, and 6 bases stayed unmatched. Germline V gene lookup returns CDR1 LGHDT and CDR2 YNNKEL (reference sequence). The CDR3 runs to 15 residues. TCRdb keeps only in-frame clones here, not all; method: immunoSEQ multiplex PCR. The sample has 75,000 to 90,000 clones, roughly 89% seen once. The data were obtained in a study of control samples from healthy donors and cancer patients. The sequenced sample was PBMCs. The gene calls are TRBV3-1 (or the pseudogene TRBV3-2) and TRBJ2-5; 9 bases are shared with TRBD1. The clonotype originates from a woman between 50 and 59 years old with colorectal cancer. The CDR3 region is CASSPDRDREETQYF. CDR3 nucleotide sequence: TGTGCCAGCAGCCCTGACCGGGACAGGGAAGAGACCCAGTACTTC.